Reported below is one T cell receptor beta chain. This specimen belongs to a study of cytotoxic CD8 clonotypes in ibrutinib-treated CLL. The wider study: The sample average was about 240,000 productive templates and roughly 90,000 productive rearrangements.

Libraries were prepared by immunoSEQ multiplex PCR; TCRdb keeps only in-frame clonotypes and omits some of them. The table shows about 150,000 clones, with 70% to 80% occurring only once. This CDR3 contains 15 residues. The V gene's germline CDR1 is GTSNPN and CDR2 SVGIG (reference sequence). V lost 0 bases to trimming and J lost 5 bases, with 13 bases between them. The receptor was derived from a human donor with chronic lymphocytic leukemia. The gene calls are TRBV30 and TRBJ2-2, with D perhaps TRBD1 or TRBD2 (5 bases each). The specimen comprised PBMCs, sampled after 12 months of ibrutinib treatment. The CDR3 sequence: CAWSVQEERTGELFF. The CDR3 region has the DNA TGTGCCTGGAGTGTACAGGAAGAGCGGACCGGGGAGCTGTTTTTT.